The 26 T cell receptor beta chains reported below all come from one sample, sequenced in a study of identical twins. From the 5' RACE reads, TCRdb called clonotypes with MiXCR, one entry per CDR3 protein. The table shows about 210,000 distinct CDR3 sequences, with roughly 10% occurring only once. Input material: memory (CD45RO+) T cells sorted from blood. These TCRs come from a young woman in good health.

The rearrangement uses TRBV5-1 and TRBJ1-6; D is uncertain. CDR1 is SGHRS, CDR2 YFSETQ, per germline. CDR3 length: 14 amino acids. Trimming took off 0 bases at V and 7 bases at J, with 8 bases between the two ends. Here the CDR3 reads CASSLGTVNSPLHF. CDR3 sequence (DNA): TGCGCCAGCAGCTTGGGGACGGTCAATTCACCCCTCCACTTT.

This clonotype was counted a few times. This rearrangement joins TRBV7-2 to TRBJ2-1; D is possibly TRBD1 (6 bases). Germline V gives CDR1 SGHTA, CDR2 FQGNSA. Between the trimmed V and J ends, which lost 6 bases and 4 bases, there was a span of 13 bases. The CDR3 consists of 14 residues. The CDR3 nucleotides are TGTGCCAGCAGTCTAGGACAGATTTACAATGAGCAGTTCTTC. This encodes CASSLGQIYNEQFF. Drawing the rest from reference TRBV7-2 and TRBJ2-1, the complete variable domain is GAGVSQSPSNKVTEKGKDVELRCDPISGHTALYWYRQSLGQGLEFLIYFQGNSAPDKSGLPSDRFSAERTGGSVSTLTIQRTQQEDSAVYLCASSLGQIYNEQFFGPGTRLTVL.

The rearrangement joins TRBV7-9 to TRBJ2-1; D is unclear. Germline CDR1 and CDR2: SEHNR and FQNEAQ (reference sequence). This CDR3 has 15 residues. Trimming took off 6 bases at V and 4 bases at J, with 16 bases between the two ends. CDR3 protein: CASRPTRGEYNEQFF. In DNA, the CDR3 is TGTGCCAGCAGACCCACTCGTGGTGAATACAATGAGCAGTTCTTC.

This clonotype occurred a few times. J is TRBJ2-5 and V is TRBV3-1; D unresolved. The germline CDR1 and CDR2 sequences are LGHDT and YNNKEL (reference sequence). The CDR3 covers 12 residues. V lost 5 bases, J lost 5 bases, and 9 bases lay in between. The CDR3 is CASSEAWETQYF. CDR3 DNA sequence: TGTGCCAGCAGCGAAGCCTGGGAGACCCAGTACTTC.

CDR3 nucleotides: TGCAGTGCTACACGACAGGGGTTGGGATCACCCCTCCACTTT. Translation gives CSATRQGLGSPLHF. This chain uses TRBV20-1 with TRBJ1-6, with TRBD1 matching 8 bases. The CDR3 has 14 amino acids. The germline V gene has CDR1 DFQATT and CDR2 SNEGSKA (reference sequence). The ends lost 4 bases at V and 10 bases at J; junction bases unmatched: 9.

Many counts were recorded for this clonotype. The chain employs TRBV6-5 and TRBJ1-2; no definite D call. The CDR3 has 13 amino acids. From germline, CDR1 is MNHEY and CDR2 SVGAGI. Trimming pared 0 bases from V and 7 bases from J, leaving 9 bases between. The CDR3 DNA is TGTGCCAGCAGTTACTCGAGTACTTCTGGCTACACCTTC. As protein: CASSYSSTSGYTF.

The chain recombines TRBV27 with TRBJ1-2, with D perhaps matching TRBD1 (5 bases). This CDR3 contains 16 residues. Germline CDR1 is MNHEY and CDR2 is SMNVEV (reference sequence). V dropped 6 bases and J dropped 2 bases, with 19 bases sitting between them. CDR3 sequence: CASSPGRMGKNYGYTF. In DNA, the CDR3 is TGTGCCAGCAGCCCAGGGAGAATGGGGAAAAACTATGGCTACACCTTC.

This chain connects TRBV12-3 or TRBV12-4 to TRBJ2-2; 10 bases align to TRBD2. V dropped 1 base and J dropped 6; count of bases not matched to a gene: 8. This CDR3 contains 17 residues. CDR3 amino acids: CASSLERGGQESGELFF. The DNA for the CDR3 is TGTGCCAGCAGTTTAGAGCGGGGGGGCCAGGAGTCCGGGGAGCTGTTTTTT.

The CDR3 sequence: CASSASGAQETQYF. The CDR3 coding sequence is TGTGCCAGCAGCGCTAGCGGGGCTCAAGAGACCCAGTACTTC. V usage is TRBV7-3 and J usage is TRBJ2-5; 9 nucleotides align to TRBD2. The CDR3 sequence is 14 residues long. The V gene's germline CDR1 is SGHTA and CDR2 FQGTGA. Trimming removed 5 bases from V and 2 bases from J; junction bases left unmatched: 3.

V and J are TRBV12-3 or TRBV12-4 and TRBJ2-7, with D perhaps TRBD2 (6 bases). CDR3 length: 15 amino acids. V was cut by 3 bases and J by 4 bases, with 16 bases left in between. Here the CDR3 reads CASSLKEGPRYEQYF. The CDR3 bases are TGTGCCAGCAGTTTGAAGGAGGGCCCTCGGTACGAGCAGTACTTC.

This clonotype was detected only a few times. V gene TRBV18 combines with J gene TRBJ2-1; 9 bases are a match to TRBD2. The CDR3 runs 15 residues. Per germline, CDR1 KGHSH and CDR2 LQKENI. V dropped 2 bases and J dropped 5; count of bases not matched to a gene: 4. In nucleotides, the CDR3 is TGTGCCAGCTCACCAAAGATAGCGGGAGACAATGAGCAGTTCTTC. Amino acids: CASSPKIAGDNEQFF.

The rearrangement links TRBV5-8 to TRBJ1-2, with 9 bases lining up with TRBD1. The CDR3 length is 14 residues. The J segment lost 8 bases and the V segment lost 2 bases, leaving 7 bases of the junction unmatched. CDR1 is SGHTS, CDR2 YDEGEE, per germline. The CDR3 region is CASSFTGTGIGYTF. Written as DNA, the CDR3 is TGTGCCAGCAGCTTTACCGGGACAGGGATCGGCTACACCTTC. Looking up the rest from reference TRBV5-8 and TRBJ1-2 gives the full variable domain: EAGVTQSPTHLIKTRGQQATLRCSPISGHTSVYWYQQALGLGLQFLLWYDEGEERNRGNFPPRFSGRQFPNYSSELNVNALELEDSALYLCASSFTGTGIGYTFGSGTRLTVV.

This clonotype was found a few times. V gene TRBV3-1 combines with J gene TRBJ2-1, with D possibly matching TRBD2 (6 bases). The CDR3 has 15 amino acids. Trimming pared 4 bases from V and 6 bases from J, leaving 16 bases between. Germline CDR1 LGHDT, CDR2 YNNKEL (reference sequence). The CDR3 loop reads CASSRGSGLGNEQFF. In DNA, the CDR3 is TGTGCCAGCAGCCGGGGCAGCGGGTTGGGCAATGAGCAGTTCTTC.

This chain links TRBV6-2 or TRBV6-3 with TRBJ2-7, with D uncertain. V lost 0 bases to trimming and J lost 3 bases, with 27 bases between them. The CDR3 has 20 residues. Germline V gene data show CDR1 as MNHEY and CDR2 as SVGEGT. The CDR3 sequence is CASSYSAPASSLGSGYEQYF. The CDR3 DNA is TGTGCCAGCAGTTACTCTGCGCCGGCTAGTAGTTTGGGCTCAGGCTACGAGCAGTACTTC.

The chain is built from TRBV7-2 and TRBJ2-1, with D possibly being TRBD2 (6 bases). CDR3 length: 17 amino acids. The V gene's germline CDR1 is SGHTA and CDR2 FQGNSA. V lost 5 bases, J lost 6 bases, and 23 bases lay in between. CDR3 DNA: TGTGCCAGCAGCGCCGCTGGCGGAGCGGGCGGGACCAATGAGCAGTTCTTC. Protein product: CASSAAGGAGGTNEQFF.

The gene calls are TRBV12-3 or TRBV12-4 and TRBJ2-3; 8 bases align to TRBD1. This CDR3 is 15 amino acids long. The V segment lost 6 bases and the J segment 1 base; nucleotides outside the gene matches: 6. The DNA of the CDR3 is TGTGCCAGCAGGACAGGGGAAGAGGGCACAGATACGCAGTATTTT. The encoded protein is CASRTGEEGTDTQYF.

This clonotype came up a few times. This sequence joins TRBV9 and TRBJ2-1; D is undetermined. Between the trimmed V and J ends, which lost 0 bases and 4 bases, there was a span of 14 bases. The CDR3 sequence is 16 residues long. In germline, CDR1 is SGDLS, CDR2 YYNGEE. The CDR3, as DNA: TGTGCCAGCAGCGTAGATGGCAGTCCGTATTACAATGAGCAGTTCTTC. Encoded protein: CASSVDGSPYYNEQFF.

The rearrangement links TRBV21-1 to TRBJ2-7. TRBV21-1 is a pseudogene locus. The CDR3 extends over 15 amino acids. In DNA form, the CDR3 reads TGTGCCAGCAGCAAATTGCGGCAGCCAATCTACGAGCAGTACTTC. Its translation: CASSKLRQPIYEQYF.

V is TRBV6-2 or TRBV6-3 and J is TRBJ2-3; D gene ambiguous. CDR3 size: 12 residues. Germline CDR1 reads MNHEY; CDR2 reads SVGEGT. V lost 7 bases to trimming and J lost 4 bases, with 9 bases between them. The CDR3 region is CASNPGADTQYF. The DNA of the CDR3 is TGTGCCAGCAATCCAGGCGCAGATACGCAGTATTTT.

The genes are TRBV5-1 and TRBJ2-1, with D possibly matching TRBD1 (5 bases). Per the germline V gene, CDR1 is SGHRS and CDR2 is YFSETQ. The CDR3 loop spans 13 amino acids. Trimming stripped 4 bases from V and 8 bases from J, with 13 bases between. The CDR3 DNA is TGCGCCAGCAGCGGTCAGGGTTGGGATGAGCAGTTCTTC. Its translation: CASSGQGWDEQFF. Full variable domain (outside the CDR3, taken from reference TRBV5-1 and TRBJ2-1): KAGVTQTPRYLIKTRGQQVTLSCSPISGHRSVSWYQQTPGQGLQFLFEYFSETQRNKGNFPGRFSGRQFSNSRSEMNVSTLELGDSALYLCASSGQGWDEQFFGPGTRLTVL.

This rearrangement joins TRBV4-3 to TRBJ1-2; possible D gene TRBD1, 5 bases. CDR1 is LGHNA and CDR2 is YSLEER in the germline V gene. This CDR3 spans 16 amino acids. The V gene lost 0 bases and the J gene lost 0 bases, with 11 bases spanning the gap. CDR3 in amino acids: CASSQDYQTANYGYTF. The CDR3 nucleotides read TGCGCCAGCAGCCAAGATTACCAGACAGCTAACTATGGCTACACCTTC.

This rearrangement joins TRBV7-9 to TRBJ1-3; D is possibly TRBD1 (6 bases). Trimming cost V 5 bases and J 0 bases, with 8 bases left between them. Germline CDR1 and CDR2: SEHNR and FQNEAQ (reference sequence). There are 14 residues in the CDR3. CDR3: CASSEDSSGNTIYF. The DNA for the CDR3 is TGTGCCAGCAGCGAGGACAGCTCTGGAAACACCATATATTTT.

This clonotype came up many times. The CDR3: CASTRETRHEQYF. The CDR3 region has the DNA TGTGCCTCTACCCGGGAGACAAGGCACGAGCAGTACTTC. The chain carries TRBV12-3 or TRBV12-4 and TRBJ2-7; D may be TRBD2 (6 bases). V lost 11 bases and J lost 5, with 19 bases in between. The CDR3 loop spans 13 amino acids.

This clonotype occurred a few times. The rearrangement uses TRBV15 and TRBJ1-4, with 7 positions matching TRBD1. Germline V lookup: CDR1 LNHNV, CDR2 YYDKDF (reference sequence). The CDR3 covers 15 residues. After removal of 5 bases from V and 3 bases from J, the junction contained 6 bases not matched to a gene. DNA of the CDR3: TGTGCCACCAGCGGACCCGGGACAGCTAATGAAAAACTGTTTTTT. Protein sequence: CATSGPGTANEKLFF.

This clonotype was counted only a few times. This chain joins TRBV9 and TRBJ2-7, with D unclear. The CDR3 extends over 14 amino acids. V was shortened by 4 bases and J by 0 bases, with 11 bases between the two germline ends. Germline V gene sequence: CDR1 SGDLS, CDR2 YYNGEE. The CDR3 nucleotides are TGTGCCAGCAGCCCGTTGGGTAGCTCCTACGAGCAGTACTTC. It translates to CASSPLGSSYEQYF.

This clonotype occurred a few times. V and J are TRBV14 and TRBJ1-2; D remains ambiguous. V was cut by 4 bases and J by 9 bases, with 15 bases left in between. The CDR3 is made up of 13 amino acids. Germline loops: CDR1 SGHDN, CDR2 FVKESK. CDR3 nucleotides: TGTGCCAGCAGCCTCTTTGGGTGGATGAGCTACACCTTC. This translates into CASSLFGWMSYTF.